This T cell receptor beta chain emerged from a study of blood T cell repertoires in COVID-19. Background on the study: Researchers got acute and convalescent COVID-19 samples from the United States, Italy and Spain.

The CDR3 extends over 14 amino acids. Trimming took off 7 bases at V and 5 bases at J, with 18 bases between the two ends. The germline gives CDR1 SGHRS, CDR2 YFSETQ. Clones were read by immunoSEQ multiplex PCR, and TCRdb kept only the in-frame ones, dropping some. Of some 300,000 clones in the sample, around 84% were seen once. V usage is TRBV5-1 and J usage is TRBJ1-1; TRBD1 is a possible D gene (5 bases). This receptor was taken from a man aged 25 to 40 who had recovered from COVID-19. Sequenced: PBMCs or T cells enriched from blood (not recorded which). CDR3 DNA: TGCGCCAGCCAGACCGGGGGATCAGTTACTGAAGCTTTCTTT. This encodes CASQTGGSVTEAFF.